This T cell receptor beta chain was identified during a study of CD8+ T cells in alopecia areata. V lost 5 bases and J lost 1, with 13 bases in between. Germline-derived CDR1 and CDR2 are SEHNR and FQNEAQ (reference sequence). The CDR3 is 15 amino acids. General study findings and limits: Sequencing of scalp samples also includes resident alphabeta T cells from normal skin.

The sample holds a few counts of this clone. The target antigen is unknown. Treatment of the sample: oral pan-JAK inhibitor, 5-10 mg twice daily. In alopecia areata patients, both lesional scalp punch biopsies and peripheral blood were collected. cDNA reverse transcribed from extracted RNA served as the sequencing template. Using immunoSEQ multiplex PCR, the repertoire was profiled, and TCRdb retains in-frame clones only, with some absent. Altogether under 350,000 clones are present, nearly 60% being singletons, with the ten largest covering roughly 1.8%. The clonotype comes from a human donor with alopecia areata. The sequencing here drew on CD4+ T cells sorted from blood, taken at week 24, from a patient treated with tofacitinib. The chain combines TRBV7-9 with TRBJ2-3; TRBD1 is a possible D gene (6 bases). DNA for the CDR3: TGTGCCAGCAGCCCCAGGGGAACGGGCACAGATACGCAGTATTTT. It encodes CASSPRGTGTDTQYF.